This TCR beta chain was identified in a study of vaccination and CD4 T cells after COVID-19. Treatment in this sample: approximately 11-day PBMC culture with coronavirus spike peptide pools or control peptides (ViraFEST assay). Alongside 7.5 to 10 IU/ml IL-2 and 9 to 10 ug/ml peptide pools, PBMCs were cultured at some 2 million per well. To note about this clonotype: Its target is unknown.

Study outcomes and limitations: Looking at convalescent patients, a median around 90% of reactive clones were present only post-vaccination.

CDR3 length equals 16 residues. Looked up from germline, CDR1 is SGHDT and CDR2 is YYEEEE. V lost 3 bases to trimming and J lost 2 bases, with 17 bases between them. At the Johns Hopkins FTIC core, DNA taken from cultured CD4+ T cells was sequenced by way of the Oncomine TCR Beta short-read assay. The source of extracted genomic DNA was cultured CD4+ T cells. TCRdb re-derived calls from the PCR reads in MiXCR, one entry per CDR3 protein. The sample holds 13,000 to 15,000 distinct CDR3 sequences; 53% are singletons and the top ten take approximately 12%. The sequenced material came from CD4+ T cells from blood, cultured in vitro. The receptor comes from a human donor who had recovered from COVID-19. V is TRBV5-6 and J is TRBJ1-2; possible D gene TRBD1, 5 bases. The CDR3 here is CASSWGLSAENYGYTF. Written as DNA, the CDR3 is TGTGCCAGCAGCTGGGGCCTTTCGGCAGAAAACTATGGCTACACCTTC.